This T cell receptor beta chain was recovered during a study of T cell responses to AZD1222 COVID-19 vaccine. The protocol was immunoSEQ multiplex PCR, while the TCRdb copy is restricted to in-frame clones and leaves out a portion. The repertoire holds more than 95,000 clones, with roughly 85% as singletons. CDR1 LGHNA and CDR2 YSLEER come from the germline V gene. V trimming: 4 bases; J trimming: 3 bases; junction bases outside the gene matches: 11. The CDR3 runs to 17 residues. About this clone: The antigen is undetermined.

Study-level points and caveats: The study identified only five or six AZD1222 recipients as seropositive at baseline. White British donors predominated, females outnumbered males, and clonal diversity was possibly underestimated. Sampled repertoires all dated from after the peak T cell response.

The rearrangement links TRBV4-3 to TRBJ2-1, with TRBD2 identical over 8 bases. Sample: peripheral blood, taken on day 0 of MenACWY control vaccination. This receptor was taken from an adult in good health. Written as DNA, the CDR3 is TGCGCCAGCAGCCCCCTGGGGCGTAGCGGGAACTACAATGAGCAGTTCTTC. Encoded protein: CASSPLGRSGNYNEQFF.